Below, 14 T cell receptor beta chains from the same sample are listed, as sequenced in a study of OX40 agonist ivuxolimab in advanced cancers. Library prep was done by the immunoSEQ multiplex PCR assay. Not all clones reach the TCRdb copy of this immuneACCESS table, which keeps in-frame sequences only. Checked studies attribute under half of the gap to unresolved V genes and leave the rest unexplained. Within this sample are about 82,000 clones, with around nine tenths of them counted one time only. 2% to 2.5% of the sample comes from the top ten. Sequencing used CD4+ or CD8+ T cells sorted from blood, obtained in a trial of the OX40 agonist ivuxolimab. These receptors were collected from an adult with an advanced solid tumor such as melanoma, head and neck, liver or kidney cancer.

The genes are TRBV18 and TRBJ2-7; TRBD1 is a possible D gene (5 bases). Trimming removed 3 bases from V and 1 base from J, with 10 bases in between. The CDR3 contains 14 residues. Germline lookup yields CDR1 KGHSH and CDR2 LQKENI. CDR3 nucleotide sequence: TGTGCCAGCTCACCTCAGGCAGGGTCCTACGAGCAGTACTTC. Its protein is CASSPQAGSYEQYF. Full variable domain (remainder filled in from reference TRBV18 and TRBJ2-7): NAGVMQNPRHLVRRRGQEARLRCSPMKGHSHVYWYRQLPEEGLKFMVYLQKENIIDESGMPKERFSAEFPKEGPSILRIQQVVRGDSAAYFCASSPQAGSYEQYFGPGTRLTVT.

The J gene is TRBJ2-1, the V gene TRBV21-1; TRBD1, the table's D call, was not compared with the DNA. TRBV21-1 is shown as a pseudogene. The CDR3 extends over 16 amino acids. As DNA, the CDR3 is TGTGCCAGCAGCAAAAGGGGTGGGTGTCAGAACAATGAGCAGTTCTTC. This gives the protein CASSKRGGCQNNEQFF.

The chain links TRBV6-5 to TRBJ2-1, with D maybe TRBD2 (7 bases). Germline V gene lookup returns CDR1 MNHEY and CDR2 SVGAGI. V was clipped by 1 base and J by 8 bases, with 15 bases between them. The CDR3 spans 15 residues. The CDR3 DNA reads as TGTGCCAGCAGTTACTGGGGGGGCCGTAACGATGAGCAGTTCTTC. Protein product: CASSYWGGRNDEQFF.

The chain has TRBV27 and TRBJ1-1; D might be TRBD1 (6 bases). Deletions cut 5 bases from V and 5 bases from J, with 18 bases between. Germline lookup yields CDR1 MNHEY and CDR2 SMNVEV (reference sequence). The CDR3 loop spans 15 amino acids. This chain's CDR3 is CASSHPLQGRTEAFF. The CDR3 bases are TGTGCCAGCAGTCACCCCTTACAGGGTAGGACTGAAGCTTTCTTT.

The rearrangement uses TRBV6-1 and TRBJ2-2; unclear D gene. V lost 1 base, J lost 7 bases, and 4 bases lay in between. Germline values: CDR1 MNHNS, CDR2 SASEGT. There are 12 residues in the CDR3. CDR3 sequence: CASSEGSGELFF. CDR3 nucleotides: TGTGCCAGCAGTGAAGGGAGCGGGGAGCTGTTTTTT.

V is TRBV28 and J is TRBJ2-7, with D possibly matching TRBD2 (6 bases). In germline, CDR1 is MDHEN, CDR2 SYDVKM. This CDR3 contains 13 residues. Deletions cut 6 bases from V and 0 bases from J, with 9 bases between. In DNA form, the CDR3 reads TGTGCCAGCAGGCGGGGAAGCTCCTACGAGCAGTACTTC. Translating gives CASRRGSSYEQYF.

The chain employs TRBV7-2 and TRBJ2-3; TRBD2 matches 14 bases. The V gene's germline CDR1 is SGHTA and CDR2 FQGNSA. J gave up 4 bases and V 4 bases, and 4 bases lay outside the gene matches. CDR3 length equals 16 residues. The CDR3 is CASSSGLAGGADTQYF. CDR3 DNA sequence: TGTGCCAGCAGCTCAGGACTAGCGGGAGGAGCAGATACGCAGTATTTT.

The chain combines TRBV28 with TRBJ2-2, with 7 bases aligning to TRBD2. This CDR3 spans 15 amino acids. CDR1 and CDR2 (germline): MDHEN, SYDVKM. With V trimmed by 2 bases and J by 5 bases, 5 bases remained unmatched. DNA for the CDR3: TGTGCCAGCAGTTTAGTCCCGCGGGGGACCGGGGAGCTGTTTTTT. This gives the protein CASSLVPRGTGELFF.

This chain uses TRBV7-2 with TRBJ2-3, with 7 nucleotides matching TRBD1. Per germline, CDR1 SGHTA and CDR2 FQGNSA. With V trimmed by 5 bases and J by 1 base, 9 bases remained unmatched. The CDR3 runs to 16 residues. The CDR3 is CASSETGVWGTDTQYF. In DNA, the CDR3 is TGTGCCAGCAGCGAAACAGGGGTGTGGGGCACAGATACGCAGTATTTT.

The gene calls are TRBV9 and TRBJ2-7, with D possibly matching TRBD1 (5 bases). From germline, CDR1 is SGDLS and CDR2 YYNGEE. V was clipped by 0 bases and J by 5 bases, with 9 bases between them. There are 13 residues in the CDR3. CDR3 bases: TGTGCCAGCAGCGTAGGGTTCAGGGACGAGCAGTACTTC. It yields the protein CASSVGFRDEQYF.

The chain is built from TRBV7-2 and TRBJ1-4; D is perhaps TRBD1 (6 bases). This CDR3 has 15 amino acids. CDR1 is SGHTA and CDR2 is FQGNSA in the germline V gene. V was shortened by 5 bases and J by 5 bases, with 15 bases between the two germline ends. Here the CDR3 reads CASSLPTGMNEKLFF. The DNA for the CDR3 is TGTGCCAGCAGCCTCCCAACAGGGATGAATGAAAAACTGTTTTTT.

The rearrangement uses TRBV7-2 and TRBJ2-5, with D possibly being TRBD2 (5 bases). CDR1 is SGHTA, CDR2 FQGNSA, per germline. The CDR3 extends over 15 amino acids. The V end was cut by 2 bases, the J end by 0 bases, with 10 bases between. CDR3 residues: CASSLTAGYQETQYF. The CDR3 region has the DNA TGTGCCAGCAGCTTAACGGCGGGTTACCAAGAGACCCAGTACTTC.

The chain recombines TRBV11-1 with TRBJ2-1; the D gene is possibly TRBD2 (6 bases). Germline V gene lookup returns CDR1 SGHAT and CDR2 FQDESV (reference sequence). V was clipped by 5 bases and J by 8 bases, with 13 bases between them. The CDR3 totals 13 residues. CDR3 amino acids: CASSPTREHEQFF. CDR3 DNA sequence: TGTGCCAGCAGCCCCACTCGGGAGCATGAGCAGTTCTTC.

V gene TRBV28 combines with J gene TRBJ1-2; the D gene is possibly TRBD1 (5 bases). Germline V lookup: CDR1 MDHEN, CDR2 SYDVKM. The CDR3 totals 11 residues. Trimming stripped 4 bases from V and 5 bases from J, with 5 bases between. The CDR3 DNA reads TGTGCCAGCAGTTGGGGGTATGGCTACACCTTC. It codes for CASSWGYGYTF.